This entry concerns a single T cell receptor (beta chain). Its target is unknown. This record comes from a study of early stage breast cancer tumors. Looking at the study overall: About 80% of the 16 invasive tumors were ER+, PR+ and HER2-. General study findings and limits: Blood repertoires resembled normal breast more than tumor. Commonly generated sequences made up most enriched TCRB sequences shared between patients. Tumors had approximately 2.5-fold higher T cell density than normal breast.

Assay: immunoSEQ multiplex PCR; the TCRdb copy retains only in-frame clones and omits some. The profile shows about 19,000 clones, about four fifths of them singletons. The germline CDR1 and CDR2 sequences are SGHRS and YFSETQ. There are 13 residues in the CDR3. V was clipped by 7 bases and J by 5 bases, with 16 bases between them. The TCR comes from a person aged 65 to 85 with breast cancer. Sequencing was done on a sample of blood. The rearrangement links TRBV5-1 to TRBJ2-7; D is perhaps TRBD2 (7 bases). In DNA, the CDR3 is TGCGCCAGCGGGGTCGGCGGGGGCCACGAGCAGTACTTC. As protein: CASGVGGGHEQYF.